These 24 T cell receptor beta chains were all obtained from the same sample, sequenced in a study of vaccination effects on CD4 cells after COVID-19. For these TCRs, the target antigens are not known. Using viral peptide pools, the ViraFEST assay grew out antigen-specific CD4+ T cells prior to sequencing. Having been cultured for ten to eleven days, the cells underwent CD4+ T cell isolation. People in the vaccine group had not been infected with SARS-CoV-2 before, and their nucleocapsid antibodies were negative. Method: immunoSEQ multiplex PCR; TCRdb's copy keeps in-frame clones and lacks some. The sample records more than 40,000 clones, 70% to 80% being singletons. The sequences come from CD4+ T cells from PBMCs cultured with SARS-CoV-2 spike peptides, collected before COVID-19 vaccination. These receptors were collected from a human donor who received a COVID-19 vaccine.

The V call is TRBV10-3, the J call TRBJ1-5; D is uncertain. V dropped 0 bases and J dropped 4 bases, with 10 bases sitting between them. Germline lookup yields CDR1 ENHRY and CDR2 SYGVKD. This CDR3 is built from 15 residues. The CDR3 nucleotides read TGTGCCATCAGTGAGTCGGGCCCGGGAAATCAGCCCCAGCATTTT. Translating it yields CAISESGPGNQPQHF.

The chain's CDR3 is CSAVTDTQYF. The DNA of the CDR3 is TGCAGCGCTGTCACAGATACGCAGTATTTT. V usage is TRBV29-1 and J usage is TRBJ2-3; D call uncertain. The CDR3 is 10 amino acids. Germline V gives CDR1 SQVTM, CDR2 ANQGSEA. V lost 7 bases to trimming and J lost 2 bases, with 4 bases between them.

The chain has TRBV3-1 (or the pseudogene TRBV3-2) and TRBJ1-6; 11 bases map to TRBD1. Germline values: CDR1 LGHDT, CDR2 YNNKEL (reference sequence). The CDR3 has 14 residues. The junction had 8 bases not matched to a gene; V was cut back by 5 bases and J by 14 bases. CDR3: CASSGRDRGLALHF. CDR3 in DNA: TGTGCCAGCAGCGGCCGGGACAGGGGGTTAGCCCTCCACTTT.

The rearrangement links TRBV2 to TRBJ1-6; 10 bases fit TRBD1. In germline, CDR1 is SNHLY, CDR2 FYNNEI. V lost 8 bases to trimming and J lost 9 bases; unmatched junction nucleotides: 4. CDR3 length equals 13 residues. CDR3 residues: CASLDRGLSPLHF. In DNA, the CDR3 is TGTGCCAGCCTCGACAGGGGGCTTTCACCCCTCCACTTT.

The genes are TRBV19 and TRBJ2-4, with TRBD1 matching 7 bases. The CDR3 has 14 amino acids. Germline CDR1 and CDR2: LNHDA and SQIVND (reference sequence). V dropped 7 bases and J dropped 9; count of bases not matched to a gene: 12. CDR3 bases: TGTGCCAGTATGGAGCACCGACAGGGAAGCATTCAGTACTTC. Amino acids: CASMEHRQGSIQYF.

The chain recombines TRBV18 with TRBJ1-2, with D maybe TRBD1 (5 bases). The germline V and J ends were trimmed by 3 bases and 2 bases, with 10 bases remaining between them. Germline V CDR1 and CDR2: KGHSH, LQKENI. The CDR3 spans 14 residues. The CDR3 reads CASSPGHTNYGYTF. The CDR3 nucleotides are TGTGCCAGCTCACCCGGACATACGAACTATGGCTACACCTTC.

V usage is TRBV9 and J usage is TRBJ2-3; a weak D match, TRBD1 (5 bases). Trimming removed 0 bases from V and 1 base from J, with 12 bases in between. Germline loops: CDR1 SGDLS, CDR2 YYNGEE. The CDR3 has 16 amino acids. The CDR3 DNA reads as TGTGCCAGCAGCGTAGCAGGGTGGTATGGCACAGATACGCAGTATTTT. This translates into CASSVAGWYGTDTQYF.

CDR3 coding DNA: TGTGCCTGGAGTACGGGACAGGGTAATGAAAAACTGTTTTTT. Its translation is CAWSTGQGNEKLFF. This chain connects TRBV30 to TRBJ1-4; 9 bases map to TRBD1. CDR1 is GTSNPN and CDR2 is SVGIG in the germline V gene (reference sequence). J gave up 4 bases and V 2 bases, and 2 bases lay outside the gene matches. CDR3 size: 14 residues.

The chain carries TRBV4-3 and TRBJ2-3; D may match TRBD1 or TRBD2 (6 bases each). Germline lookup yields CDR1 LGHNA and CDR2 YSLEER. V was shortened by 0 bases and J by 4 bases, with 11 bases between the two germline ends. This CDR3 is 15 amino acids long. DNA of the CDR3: TGCGCCAGCAGCCAAGATCGTGGGGGGCCAGATACGCAGTATTTT. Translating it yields CASSQDRGGPDTQYF.

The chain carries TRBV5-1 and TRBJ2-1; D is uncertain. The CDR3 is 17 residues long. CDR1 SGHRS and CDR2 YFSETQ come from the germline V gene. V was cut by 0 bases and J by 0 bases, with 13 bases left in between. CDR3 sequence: CASSLDLGASSYNEQFF. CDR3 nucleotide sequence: TGCGCCAGCAGCTTGGATTTAGGCGCGAGCTCCTACAATGAGCAGTTCTTC.

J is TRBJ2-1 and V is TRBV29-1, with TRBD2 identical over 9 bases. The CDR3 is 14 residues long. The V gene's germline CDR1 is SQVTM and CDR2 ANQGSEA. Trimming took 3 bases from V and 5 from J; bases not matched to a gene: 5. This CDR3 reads CSVDRSGGHNEQFF. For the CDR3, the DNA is TGCAGCGTTGATCGTAGCGGGGGCCACAATGAGCAGTTCTTC.

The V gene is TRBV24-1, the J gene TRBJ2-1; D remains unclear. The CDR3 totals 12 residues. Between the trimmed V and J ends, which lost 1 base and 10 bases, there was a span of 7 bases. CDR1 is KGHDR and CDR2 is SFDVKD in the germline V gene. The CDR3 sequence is CATSDFGWEQFF. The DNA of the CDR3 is TGTGCCACCAGTGATTTCGGATGGGAGCAGTTCTTC.

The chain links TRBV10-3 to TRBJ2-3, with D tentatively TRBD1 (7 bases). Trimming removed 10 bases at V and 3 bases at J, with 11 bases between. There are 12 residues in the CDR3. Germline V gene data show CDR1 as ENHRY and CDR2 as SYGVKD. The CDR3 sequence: CATQGGTDTQYF. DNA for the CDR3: TGTGCCACCCAGGGGGGTACAGATACGCAGTATTTT.

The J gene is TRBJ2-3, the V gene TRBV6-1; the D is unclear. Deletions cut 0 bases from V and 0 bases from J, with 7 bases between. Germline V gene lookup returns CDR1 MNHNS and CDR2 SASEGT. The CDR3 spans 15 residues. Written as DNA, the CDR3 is TGTGCCAGCAGTGAAGCTTTCACTAGCACAGATACGCAGTATTTT. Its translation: CASSEAFTSTDTQYF.

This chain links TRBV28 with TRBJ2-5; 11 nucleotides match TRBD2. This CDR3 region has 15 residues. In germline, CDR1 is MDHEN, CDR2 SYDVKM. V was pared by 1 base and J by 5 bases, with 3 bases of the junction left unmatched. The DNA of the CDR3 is TGTGCCAGCAGTTTATTAGCGGGGGGGCAGGAGACCCAGTACTTC. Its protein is CASSLLAGGQETQYF.

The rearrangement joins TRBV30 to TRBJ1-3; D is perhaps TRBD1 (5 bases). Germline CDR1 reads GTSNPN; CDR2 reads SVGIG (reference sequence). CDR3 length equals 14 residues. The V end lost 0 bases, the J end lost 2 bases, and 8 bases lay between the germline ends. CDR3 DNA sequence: TGTGCCTGGAGTGTAGAGGGGACTGGAAACACCATATATTTT. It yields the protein CAWSVEGTGNTIYF.

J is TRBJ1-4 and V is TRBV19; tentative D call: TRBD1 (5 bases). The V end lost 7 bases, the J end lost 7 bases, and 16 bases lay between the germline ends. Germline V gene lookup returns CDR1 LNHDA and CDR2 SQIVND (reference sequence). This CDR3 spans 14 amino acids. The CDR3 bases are TGTGCCAGTACTCCTCGGACACCCCCTGAAAAACTGTTTTTT. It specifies CASTPRTPPEKLFF.

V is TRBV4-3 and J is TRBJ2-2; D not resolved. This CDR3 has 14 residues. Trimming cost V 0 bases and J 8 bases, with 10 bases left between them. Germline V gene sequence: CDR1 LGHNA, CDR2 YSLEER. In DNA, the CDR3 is TGCGCCAGCAGCCAAGAAACGAGGCTAGGGGAGCTGTTTTTT. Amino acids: CASSQETRLGELFF.

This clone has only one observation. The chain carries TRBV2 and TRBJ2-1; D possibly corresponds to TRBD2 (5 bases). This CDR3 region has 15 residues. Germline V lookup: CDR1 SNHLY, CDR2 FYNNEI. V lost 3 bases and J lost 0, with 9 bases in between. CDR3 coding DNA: TGTGCCAGCAGTGACTGGGAGAGCTCCTACAATGAGCAGTTCTTC. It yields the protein CASSDWESSYNEQFF.

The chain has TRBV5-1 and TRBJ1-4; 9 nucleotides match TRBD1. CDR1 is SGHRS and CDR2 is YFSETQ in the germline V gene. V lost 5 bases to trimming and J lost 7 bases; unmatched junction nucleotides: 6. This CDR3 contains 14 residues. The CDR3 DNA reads TGCGCCAGCAGGCCCGGGACAGGGAGTGAAAAACTGTTTTTT. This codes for CASRPGTGSEKLFF.

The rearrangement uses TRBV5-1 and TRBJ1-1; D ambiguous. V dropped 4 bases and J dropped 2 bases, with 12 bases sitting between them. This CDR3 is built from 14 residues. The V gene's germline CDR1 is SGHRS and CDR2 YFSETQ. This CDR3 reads CASSLETLNTEAFF. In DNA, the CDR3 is TGCGCCAGCAGCCTGGAAACACTTAACACTGAAGCTTTCTTT.

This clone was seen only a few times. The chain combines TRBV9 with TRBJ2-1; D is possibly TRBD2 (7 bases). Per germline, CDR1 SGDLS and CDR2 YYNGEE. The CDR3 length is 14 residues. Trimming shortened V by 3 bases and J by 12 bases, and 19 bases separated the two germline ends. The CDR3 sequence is CASSARGGLGWQFF. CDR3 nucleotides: TGTGCCAGCAGCGCAAGGGGGGGGTTAGGATGGCAGTTCTTC.

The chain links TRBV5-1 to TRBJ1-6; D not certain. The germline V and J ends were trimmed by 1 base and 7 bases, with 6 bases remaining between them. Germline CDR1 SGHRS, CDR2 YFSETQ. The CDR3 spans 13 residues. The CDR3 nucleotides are TGCGCCAGCAGCTTGCAGGACAATTCACCCCTCCACTTT. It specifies CASSLQDNSPLHF.

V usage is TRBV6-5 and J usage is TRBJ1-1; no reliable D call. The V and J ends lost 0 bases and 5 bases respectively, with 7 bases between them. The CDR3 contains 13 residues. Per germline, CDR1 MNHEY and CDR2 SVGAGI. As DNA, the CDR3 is TGTGCCAGCAGTTACTCTACTCGAACTGAAGCTTTCTTT. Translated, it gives CASSYSTRTEAFF.